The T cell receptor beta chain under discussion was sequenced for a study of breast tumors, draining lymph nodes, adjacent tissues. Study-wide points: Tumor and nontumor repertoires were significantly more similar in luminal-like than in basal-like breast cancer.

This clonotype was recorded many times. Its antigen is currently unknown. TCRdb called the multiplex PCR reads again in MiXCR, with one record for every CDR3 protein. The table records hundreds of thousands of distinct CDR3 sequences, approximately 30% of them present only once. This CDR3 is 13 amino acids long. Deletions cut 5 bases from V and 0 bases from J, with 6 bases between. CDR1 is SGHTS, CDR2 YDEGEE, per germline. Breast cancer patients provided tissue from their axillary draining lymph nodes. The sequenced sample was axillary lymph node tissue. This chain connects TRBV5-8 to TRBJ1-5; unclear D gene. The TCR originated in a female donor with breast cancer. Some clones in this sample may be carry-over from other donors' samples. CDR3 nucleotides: TGTGCCAGCAGTTTTTATAGCAATCAGCCCCAGCATTTT. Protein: CASSFYSNQPQHF.